A single sample gave rise to the 20 T cell receptor beta chains below, sequenced in a study of regulatory T cells in long-lasting Graves disease. Described time point: persistent/refractory GD, antithyroid drugs over 5 years with positive TRAb. PBMC-extracted RNA yielded the TCR library. Construction of the TCR beta libraries employed iRepertoire HTBI primers in conjunction with Arm-PCR of CDR3 regions. Each CDR3 protein is one row after TCRdb ran MiXCR on the multiplex PCR reads. Of some 370,000 distinct CDR3 sequences listed, roughly 24% are singletons. Sample: peripheral blood mononuclear cells (PBMCs), taken when the disease was refractory, from a patient treated with antithyroid drugs. The source of these receptors is a woman in her thirties or forties with Graves disease.

At least ten counts were recorded for this clonotype. This sequence joins TRBV28 and TRBJ1-3; D gene uncertain. Trimming left V 6 bases short and J 8 bases short, with 14 bases between. The CDR3 consists of 13 residues. Germline CDR1 reads MDHEN; CDR2 reads SYDVKM. In DNA, the CDR3 is TGTGCCAGCAGCCTTAGGACTGTTGACACCATATATTTT. It translates to CASSLRTVDTIYF.

The chain employs TRBV28 and TRBJ1-4, with 9 bases that match TRBD1. The CDR3 covers 15 residues. V lost 4 bases, J lost 7 bases, and 7 bases stayed unmatched. CDR1 is MDHEN, CDR2 SYDVKM, per germline. This CDR3 is CASSSPTGGGEKLFF. The CDR3 nucleotides are TGTGCCAGCAGTTCGCCGACAGGGGGTGGTGAAAAACTGTTTTTT. Looking up the rest from reference TRBV28 and TRBJ1-4 gives the full variable domain: DVKVTQSSRYLVKRTGEKVFLECVQDMDHENMFWYRQDPGLGLRLIYFSYDVKMKEKGDIPEGYSVSREKKERFSLILESASTNQTSMYLCASSSPTGGGEKLFFGSGTQLSVL.

This clonotype was counted at least ten times. CDR3: CASTVAEQYF. In nucleotides, the CDR3 is TGTGCCAGCACCGTGGCGGAGCAGTACTTC. This chain uses TRBV12-3 or TRBV12-4 with TRBJ2-7; D unresolved. CDR3 length equals 10 residues. With 7 bases removed from V and 7 bases from J, the gap between germline ends came to 8 bases.

The gene calls are TRBV5-1 and TRBJ1-1; unclear D gene. The germline V and J ends were trimmed by 4 bases and 3 bases, with 13 bases remaining between them. Germline CDR1 SGHRS, CDR2 YFSETQ. The CDR3 extends over 14 amino acids. The CDR3 nucleotides are TGCGCCAGCAGCCATTGGCCGGGAGACACTGAAGCTTTCTTT. Amino acid sequence: CASSHWPGDTEAFF.

This clonotype was observed a handful of times. The chain recombines TRBV20-1 with TRBJ2-7; TRBD1 matches 8 bases. This CDR3 has 13 residues. Germline V CDR1 and CDR2: DFQATT, SNEGSKA (reference sequence). The J segment lost 6 bases and the V segment lost 6 bases, leaving 10 bases of the junction unmatched. The CDR3 sequence: CSAKEDRASEQYF. The CDR3 coding sequence is TGCAGTGCAAAAGAGGACAGGGCCTCCGAGCAGTACTTC.

A word on this clonotype: An end of the junction differs from the germline gene, which may be a read error. This chain uses TRBV28 with TRBJ2-7, with TRBD2 as a possible D gene (6 bases). Per the germline V gene, CDR1 is MDHEN and CDR2 is SYDVKM. This CDR3 is built from 13 residues. This CDR3 is CASSQGRGFEQYF. In nucleotides, the CDR3 is TGCGCCAGCAGCCAAGGGCGGGGCTTCGAGCAGTACTTC.

This clonotype was found once. This chain links TRBV20-1 with TRBJ1-6; D remains ambiguous. This CDR3 comprises 13 residues. Trimming removed 3 bases at V and 4 bases at J, with 7 bases between. Germline V gives CDR1 DFQATT, CDR2 SNEGSKA (reference sequence). The CDR3 reads CSASNPYNSPLHF. The DNA for the CDR3 is TGCAGTGCTAGTAATCCGTATAATTCACCCCTCCACTTT.

This clonotype showed up many times. This chain joins TRBV28 and TRBJ2-5, with a possible D match to TRBD2 (6 bases). The V gene lost 7 bases and the J gene lost 4 bases, with 16 bases spanning the gap. The CDR3 totals 14 residues. The germline V gene has CDR1 MDHEN and CDR2 SYDVKM. CDR3 in DNA: TGTGCCAGCAACACCTACGGGGGAAGAGAGACCCAGTACTTC. Translation: CASNTYGGRETQYF. The complete variable domain, with remaining parts taken from reference TRBV28 and TRBJ2-5, reads DVKVTQSSRYLVKRTGEKVFLECVQDMDHENMFWYRQDPGLGLRLIYFSYDVKMKEKGDIPEGYSVSREKKERFSLILESASTNQTSMYLCASNTYGGRETQYFGPGTRLLVL.

This clonotype was picked up a small number of times. Possible read error: a much larger clone is one base away. The chain uses TRBV11-2 and TRBJ1-1, with a possible D match to TRBD1 (6 bases). The CDR3 is 16 residues long. V was pared by 6 bases and J by 1 base, with 18 bases between. Per germline, CDR1 SGHAT and CDR2 FQNNGV. In nucleotides, the CDR3 is TGTGCCAGCAGGTCGACAGGCGCTACCCAGAACACTGAAGCTTTCTTT. It is translated as CASRSTGATQNTEAFF.

This clonotype was picked up many times. The chain couples TRBV7-4 to TRBJ1-5; no reliable D call. With 1 base removed from V and 4 bases from J, the gap between germline ends came to 11 bases. CDR3 length: 15 amino acids. Germline V gene sequence: CDR1 SGHVT, CDR2 SQSDAQ. As DNA, the CDR3 is TGTGCCAGCAGCTTAGAGGTTAGGGAAAATCAGCCCCAGCATTTT. It encodes CASSLEVRENQPQHF. Complete variable domain (other parts from reference TRBV7-4 and TRBJ1-5): GAGVSQSPRYKVAKRGRDVALRCDSISGHVTLYWYRQTLGQGSEVLTYSQSDAQRDKSGRPSGRFSAERPERSVSTLKIQRTEQGDSAVYLCASSLEVRENQPQHFGDGTRLSIL.

This clonotype was seen ten or more times. The V and J genes are TRBV11-2 and TRBJ2-7; D is uncertain. V shed 0 bases and J shed 2 bases, with 2 bases lying between them. There are 12 residues in the CDR3. Germline-derived CDR1 and CDR2 are SGHAT and FQNNGV. This CDR3 is CASSLDPYEQYF. The CDR3 DNA reads TGTGCCAGCAGCTTAGATCCCTACGAGCAGTACTTC.

In this sample, this clonotype turned up many times. The chain carries TRBV2 and TRBJ2-7; perhaps D is TRBD1 or TRBD2 (5 bases each). Germline CDR1 is SNHLY and CDR2 is FYNNEI. V was shortened by 7 bases and J by 2 bases, with 12 bases between the two germline ends. This CDR3 is 13 amino acids long. DNA of the CDR3: TGTGCCAGCATGGGGGACCCTACCTACGAGCAGTACTTC. It specifies CASMGDPTYEQYF.

This clonotype was counted between two and nine times. The rearrangement uses TRBV20-1 and TRBJ1-1; TRBD1 might be the D (5 bases). Germline CDR1 reads DFQATT; CDR2 reads SNEGSKA (reference sequence). Deletions cut 2 bases from V and 5 bases from J, with 9 bases between. The CDR3 runs 12 residues. CDR3 residues: CSARLGGTEAFF. In nucleotides, the CDR3 is TGCAGTGCTAGATTGGGGGGGACTGAAGCTTTCTTT.

The rearrangement uses TRBV12-3 or TRBV12-4 and TRBJ2-2, with D perhaps matching TRBD1 or TRBD2 (5 bases each). CDR3 length equals 14 residues. Between the trimmed V and J ends, which lost 4 bases and 7 bases, there was a span of 13 bases. The CDR3 nucleotides read TGTGCCAGCAGTTCGGGACCCTCTGGCGGGGAGCTGTTTTTT. This codes for CASSSGPSGGELFF.

There are many counts of this clonotype. The chain recombines TRBV28 with TRBJ1-1; TRBD1 matches at 8 bases. CDR1 and CDR2 from the germline V gene are MDHEN and SYDVKM. With 6 bases clipped from V and 7 bases from J, the junction kept 4 bases outside the gene matches. The CDR3 sequence is 12 residues long. The CDR3 here is CASSSQGDEAFF. CDR3 sequence (DNA): TGTGCCAGCAGCTCACAGGGGGATGAAGCTTTCTTT.

The rearrangement joins TRBV28 to TRBJ2-4; 8 nucleotides line up with TRBD2. V shed 8 bases, J shed 6 bases, and the junction held 12 bases outside the gene matches. This CDR3 contains 15 residues. Germline V gives CDR1 MDHEN, CDR2 SYDVKM. The CDR3 loop is CASGPLAVGGNIQYF. CDR3 in DNA: TGTGCCAGCGGCCCACTAGCGGTGGGGGGAAACATTCAGTACTTC. Based on the CDR3 plus reference TRBV28 and TRBJ2-4, the full variable domain is DVKVTQSSRYLVKRTGEKVFLECVQDMDHENMFWYRQDPGLGLRLIYFSYDVKMKEKGDIPEGYSVSREKKERFSLILESASTNQTSMYLCASGPLAVGGNIQYFGAGTRLSVL.

V gene TRBV19 combines with J gene TRBJ1-5, with D possibly being TRBD1 (6 bases). V lost 1 base and J 3 bases, leaving 19 bases between the germline ends. Germline values: CDR1 LNHDA, CDR2 SQIVND (reference sequence). The CDR3 length is 18 residues. DNA for the CDR3: TGTGCCAGTAGTATAGTATACAGGGACTGGACCTCCAATCAGCCCCAGCATTTT. Its translation is CASSIVYRDWTSNQPQHF.

This clonotype has only a few counts. The chain has TRBV20-1 and TRBJ2-6; no clear D. V lost 3 bases and J 0 bases, leaving 6 bases between the germline ends. The CDR3 loop spans 14 amino acids. Germline V gene sequence: CDR1 DFQATT, CDR2 SNEGSKA (reference sequence). CDR3 coding DNA: TGCAGTGCTAGCTGGGGCTCTGGGGCCAACGTCCTGACTTTC. It encodes CSASWGSGANVLTF.

In this sample, this clonotype turned up many times. This chain uses TRBV12-3 or TRBV12-4 with TRBJ2-2; the D call may be TRBD1 or TRBD2 (6 bases each). This CDR3 region has 13 residues. The V end lost 7 bases, the J end lost 7 bases, and 13 bases lay between the germline ends. CDR3 region: CASTPRGVGELFF. CDR3 sequence (DNA): TGTGCCAGCACCCCGAGGGGGGTCGGGGAGCTGTTTTTT.

This clonotype was counted a few times. V is TRBV30 and J is TRBJ2-2, with a tentative D call TRBD2 (6 bases). Germline V CDR1 and CDR2: GTSNPN, SVGIG (reference sequence). V was cut by 4 bases and J by 1 base, with 13 bases left in between. This CDR3 comprises 15 residues. CDR3 in DNA: TGTGCCTGGATCTTCGCGGGATTGAACACCGGGGAGCTGTTTTTT. Translation: CAWIFAGLNTGELFF.